The 5 T cell receptor beta chains listed next were all sequenced from one sample in a study of shared clonotypes between healthy human individuals. Clones were read by immunoSEQ multiplex PCR, and TCRdb kept only the in-frame ones, dropping some. The data show around 1.9 million clones, with over 85% seen just once and 1.5% to 2% held by the top ten. It was CD45RO-negative cells, positively selected for CCR7, that made up naive CD8 cells, with terminally differentiated effector memory CD45RA+ cells excluded. The specimen was naive CD8+ T cells from PBMCs. Receptors originate from a man in his late teens or twenties in good health. Some clones in this sample may be carry-over from other donors' samples.

Worth noting for this clone: Other DNA sequences in the sample encode the same CDR3. This chain links TRBV5-1 with TRBJ2-3; tentatively, D is TRBD1 (5 bases). This CDR3 is 14 amino acids long. Germline assignment: CDR1 SGHRS and CDR2 YFSETQ. Between the trimmed V and J ends, which lost 0 bases and 2 bases, there was a span of 7 bases. CDR3 sequence: CASSLGQNTDTQYF. The CDR3 DNA is TGCGCCAGCAGCTTGGGACAGAACACAGATACGCAGTATTTT.

CDR3 region: CASSLYPNYGYTF. The DNA of the CDR3 is TGCGCCAGCAGCTTGTACCCTAACTATGGCTACACCTTC. The rearrangement joins TRBV5-1 to TRBJ1-2; D ambiguous. In germline, CDR1 is SGHRS, CDR2 YFSETQ. CDR3 length: 13 residues. V was cut by 1 base and J by 0 bases, with 4 bases left in between.

This chain connects TRBV7-9 to TRBJ2-7; 7 bases fit TRBD1. Trimming cost V 4 bases and J 3 bases; bases outside gene matches: 6. The germline V gene has CDR1 SEHNR and CDR2 FQNEAQ (reference sequence). The CDR3 consists of 14 residues. The CDR3 sequence: CASSSADRDYEQYF. For the CDR3, the DNA is TGTGCCAGCAGCTCCGCCGACAGGGACTACGAGCAGTACTTC.

The chain joins TRBV5-1 to TRBJ1-2; TRBD1 agrees at 7 bases. CDR1 and CDR2 from the germline V gene are SGHRS and YFSETQ. The junction had 4 bases not matched to a gene; V was cut back by 8 bases and J by 6 bases. The CDR3 extends over 11 amino acids. DNA of the CDR3: TGCGCCAGGACAGGGTCGGATGGCTACACCTTC. Its translation: CARTGSDGYTF.

The chain combines TRBV7-9 with TRBJ2-5; the D is unclear. The germline V gene has CDR1 SEHNR and CDR2 FQNEAQ (reference sequence). The CDR3 runs 14 residues. V lost 3 bases and J lost 0, with 8 bases in between. CDR3 DNA: TGTGCCAGCAGCTTTGGGGATTACCAAGAGACCCAGTACTTC. It specifies CASSFGDYQETQYF.